These T cell receptor beta chains were read from a single sample in a study of early T cells in non-severe SARS-CoV-2 infection. In TCRdb, the 5' RACE reads were re-called with MiXCR into one record per CDR3 protein. The table lists about 80,000 distinct CDR3 sequences, roughly 5.3% of them singletons. The source material was whole blood, sampled at baseline. The receptors shown here come from an adult who was a healthcare worker with PCR-confirmed SARS-CoV-2 infection or an uninfected control (not recorded which). Each CDR3 is given with its conserved first and last residue. Each record gives: D gene, J gene, V gene, clone size, CDR3 DNA, CDR3 protein. D genes are given only for firm matches. The size field is filled for only some rows; it gives once, few, many or a size class.

.,TRBJ1-5,TRBV6-2/TRBV6-3,many,TGTGCCAGCAGAAACGGTGGTGGCAATCAGCCCCAGCATTTT,CASRNGGGNQPQHF
TRBD1,TRBJ1-6,TRBV11-1,.,TGTGCCAGCAGCCTACAGGGGGATAATTCACCCCTCCACTTT,CASSLQGDNSPLHF
.,TRBJ2-1,TRBV25-1,.,TGTGCCAGCAGTGAAGTGGGTAGCTCCTACAATGAGCAGTTCTTC,CASSEVGSSYNEQFF
.,TRBJ1-5,TRBV27,.,TGTGCCAGCAGCATGGCAGGCGGCCGCCAGCCCCAGCATTTT,CASSMAGGRQPQHF
.,TRBJ2-7,TRBV9,.,TGTGCCAGCAGCGTAGAGGAGGGGATGGGCCACGAGCAGTACTTC,CASSVEEGMGHEQYF
.,TRBJ1-5,TRBV7-2,many,TGTGCCAGCAGCTTAGATGGATTTTATAGCAATCAGCCCCAGCATTTT,CASSLDGFYSNQPQHF
TRBD2,TRBJ2-2,TRBV6-4,many,TGTGCCAGCAGTGACGGGACTAGCGCCGGGGAGCTGTTTTTT,CASSDGTSAGELFF
.,TRBJ1-5,TRBV20-1,many,TGCAGTGCTAGAGATTCACAGGGTCAGCCCCAGCATTTT,CSARDSQGQPQHF
.,TRBJ1-6,TRBV7-6,many,TGTGCCAGCAGCTTAGAAAGAGGGTCACCCCTCCACTTT,CASSLERGSPLHF
.,TRBJ2-1,TRBV27,once,TGTGCCAGCAGCCGTAGTTATTACAATGAGCAGTTCTTC,CASSRSYYNEQFF
TRBD1,TRBJ1-3,TRBV29-1,many,TGCAGCGTTATCGGACAGGGTGAAAACACCATATATTTT,CSVIGQGENTIYF
.,TRBJ2-7,TRBV3-1,.,TGTGCCAGCAGCACGGGGACTCTATCCTACGAGCAGTACTTC,CASSTGTLSYEQYF
TRBD1,TRBJ1-1,TRBV5-1,many,TGCGCCAGCAGCCGAACAGGGGGCGCCGATGGCACTGAAGCTTTCTTT,CASSRTGGADGTEAFF
.,TRBJ1-6,TRBV20-1,many,TGCAGTGCTGTGCCCCGGACCAATTCACCCCTCCACTTT,CSAVPRTNSPLHF
.,TRBJ2-5,TRBV25-1,many,TGTGCCAGCAGCCGGGACCTCGGGACCCAGTACTTC,CASSRDLGTQYF
TRBD1,TRBJ2-1,TRBV7-6,many,TGTGCCAGCAGCTTACCAACAGGGGACAATGAGCAGTTCTTC,CASSLPTGDNEQFF
.,TRBJ2-7,TRBV5-1,few,TGCGCCAGCAGCCCCTCGCGGCAGGGAGGCGAGCAGTACTTC,CASSPSRQGGEQYF
.,TRBJ2-1,TRBV12-3/TRBV12-4,few,TGTGCCAGCAGCCCCTTGAGGGATGGCAATGAGCAGTTCTTC,CASSPLRDGNEQFF
TRBD2,TRBJ2-2,TRBV7-3,many,TGTGCCAGCAGCCCAGGACTAGCGGGAAACACCGGGGAGCTGTTTTTT,CASSPGLAGNTGELFF
.,TRBJ2-7,TRBV10-3,many,TGTGCCATCAGTGACGGTAGCTACGAGCAGTACTTC,CAISDGSYEQYF
.,TRBJ2-1,TRBV5-1,.,TGCGCCAGCAGCTGGCCGACTACACACAATGAGCAGTTCTTC,CASSWPTTHNEQFF
.,TRBJ2-7,TRBV5-1,many,TGCGCCAGCAGCTTAACCGTGGGCAAGTACGAGCAGTACTTC,CASSLTVGKYEQYF
.,TRBJ2-7,TRBV11-2,many,TGTGCCAGCAGCCACCACGGCCGGACACCCCAAAGCTCCTACGAGCAGTACTTC,CASSHHGRTPQSSYEQYF
TRBD2,TRBJ2-7,TRBV12-3/TRBV12-4,few,TGTGCCAGCAGCCCCGGACTAGCGGGACTTAACGAGCAGTACTTC,CASSPGLAGLNEQYF
TRBD1,TRBJ1-1,TRBV4-1,.,TGCGCCAGCAGAACGGGACAGGGGGCGCAAACTGAAGCTTTCTTT,CASRTGQGAQTEAFF
.,TRBJ2-1,TRBV5-6,many,TGTGCCAGCAGGCCGGGGAGGCAAGGTGTAGGGTTCTTC,CASRPGRQGVGFF
.,TRBJ2-1,TRBV30,few,TGTGCCTGGACCCCGGGACGAACCTACAATGAGCAGTTCTTC,CAWTPGRTYNEQFF
.,TRBJ2-3,TRBV10-3,many,TGTGCCATCAGTGTGGGCAGTTATGGGACCACAGATACGCAGTATTTT,CAISVGSYGTTDTQYF
TRBD2,TRBJ2-7,TRBV6-5,few,TGTGCCAGCAGTTCCGCCGAGACTAGCGGGGACCTCTACGAGCAGTACTTC,CASSSAETSGDLYEQYF
.,TRBJ2-1,TRBV5-1,many,TGCGCCAGCAGCTTGCAGGCCGCTAATGAGCAGTTCTTC,CASSLQAANEQFF
.,TRBJ1-5,TRBV20-1,few,TGCAGTGCTAGTCGAGCAGGAAGCAATCAGCCCCAGCATTTT,CSASRAGSNQPQHF
.,TRBJ2-5,TRBV7-9,few,TGTGCCAGCAGCACCCGAGGGGGAGAGACCCAGTACTTC,CASSTRGGETQYF
.,TRBJ2-7,TRBV12-3/TRBV12-4,few,TGTGCCAGTCCCAGGGGCTTCTACGAGCAGTACTTC,CASPRGFYEQYF
TRBD2,TRBJ2-1,TRBV24-1,many,TGTGCCACCAGTGACCCTAGCGGGAGTGGCTACAATGAGCAGTTCTTC,CATSDPSGSGYNEQFF
.,TRBJ2-5,TRBV18,.,TGTGCCAGCTCACCAAAGGTACCGGGTGGGACCCAGTACTTC,CASSPKVPGGTQYF
.,TRBJ1-4,TRBV3-1,many,TGTGCCAGCAGCCGACACAGTCCGAGAAAACTGTTTTTT,CASSRHSPRKLFF
.,TRBJ1-5,TRBV30,.,TGTGCCTGGAGTGTACGGGGTTACAATCAGCCCCAGCATTTT,CAWSVRGYNQPQHF
.,TRBJ2-1,TRBV12-3/TRBV12-4,.,TGTGCCAGCAGTAGGCCAGTTAACAATGAGCAGTTCTTC,CASSRPVNNEQFF
.,TRBJ1-2,TRBV6-6,few,TGTGCCAGCAGTTACAGAACCCCCCCGCGGACAGAAATCCCCCATAACTATGGCTACACCTTC,CASSYRTPPRTEIPHNYGYTF
TRBD2,TRBJ2-1,TRBV20-1,.,TGCAGTGCCGCGAGCGGGGCTAGCTCCTACAATGAGCAGTTCTTC,CSAASGASSYNEQFF
.,TRBJ1-2,TRBV29-1,.,TGCAGCGCCCTTACCTCAAACTATGGCTACACCTTC,CSALTSNYGYTF
.,TRBJ1-4,TRBV18,many,TGTGCCAGCTCACCCCGAGGGGACGATGAAAAACTGTTTTTT,CASSPRGDDEKLFF
.,TRBJ2-2,TRBV5-1,few,TGCGCCAGCAGCTTGGCAGCTGCGAACACCGGGGAGCTGTTTTTT,CASSLAAANTGELFF
.,TRBJ1-2,TRBV30,few,TGTGCCCTTGCAGGACAGACATACTATGGCTACACCTTC,CALAGQTYYGYTF
TRBD1,TRBJ2-7,TRBV5-1,.,TGCGCCAGCAGCTTGAGACAGGGGGAGGGCGAGCAGTACTTC,CASSLRQGEGEQYF
TRBD1,TRBJ2-7,TRBV3-1,.,TGTGCCAGCAGCCAAGTCCCGGACAGGGGTTCCGAGCAGTACTTC,CASSQVPDRGSEQYF
.,TRBJ1-4,TRBV7-9,.,TGTGCCAGCAGCCCAACGACGGGAAAACTGTTTTTT,CASSPTTGKLFF
TRBD2,TRBJ2-1,TRBV6-1,many,TGTGCCAGCGCCGGGACTAGCGGGTACAATGAGCAGTTCTTC,CASAGTSGYNEQFF
.,TRBJ2-1,TRBV30,few,TGTGCCTGGAGTGTCGCGCGGGAGCAGTTCTTC,CAWSVAREQFF
TRBD2,TRBJ2-3,TRBV11-2,few,TGTGCCAGCAGCTCGGGACTAGCGGGATCGGCAGATACGCAGTATTTT,CASSSGLAGSADTQYF
TRBD2,TRBJ2-1,TRBV20-1,many,TGCAGTGCTAGCCGACTCGGCGGGAGGGGCAATGAGCAGTTCTTC,CSASRLGGRGNEQFF
.,TRBJ2-1,TRBV7-7,.,TGTGCGGACGTTGATGAGCAGTTCTTC,CADVDEQFF
TRBD2,TRBJ2-7,TRBV12-3/TRBV12-4,.,TGTGCCAGCAGCAAAGAGGGACTAGCGGGAGCCGGCGAGCAGTACTTC,CASSKEGLAGAGEQYF
.,TRBJ2-5,TRBV7-9,few,TGTGCCAGCAGGAAAGACATCCAAGAGACCCAGTACTTC,CASRKDIQETQYF
TRBD1,TRBJ1-1,TRBV29-1,many,TGCAGCGTTTCCAGGGGGAAGACTGAAGCTTTCTTT,CSVSRGKTEAFF